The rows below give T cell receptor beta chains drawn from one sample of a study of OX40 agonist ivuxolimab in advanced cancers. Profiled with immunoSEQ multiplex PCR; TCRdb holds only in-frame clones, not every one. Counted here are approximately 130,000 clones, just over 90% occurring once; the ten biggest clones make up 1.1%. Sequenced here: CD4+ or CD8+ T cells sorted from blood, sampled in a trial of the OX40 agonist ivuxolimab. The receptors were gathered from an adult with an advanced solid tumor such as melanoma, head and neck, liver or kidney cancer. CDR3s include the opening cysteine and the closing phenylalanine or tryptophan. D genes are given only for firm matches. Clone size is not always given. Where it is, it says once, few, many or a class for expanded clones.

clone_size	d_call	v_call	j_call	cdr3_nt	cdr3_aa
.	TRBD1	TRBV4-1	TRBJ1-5	TGCGCCAGCAGCCAAGATCGGGGACAGGGGGGAAGCAATCAGCCCCAGCATTTT	CASSQDRGQGGSNQPQHF
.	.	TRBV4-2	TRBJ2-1	TGTGCCAGCAGCCAAGTTCGACGGGTCTCCTACAATGAGCAGTTCTTC	CASSQVRRVSYNEQFF
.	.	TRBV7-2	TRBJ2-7	TGTGCCAGCAGCCTCCCTGCGGTCTACGAGCAGTACTTC	CASSLPAVYEQYF
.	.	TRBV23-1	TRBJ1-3	TGCGCCAGCAGTCATCCCGACGGTGAGAGCTCTGGAAACACCATATATTTT	CASSHPDGESSGNTIYF
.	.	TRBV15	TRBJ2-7	TGTGCCACCAGCCCCCTGGGCAGCTACGAGCAGTACTTC	CATSPLGSYEQYF
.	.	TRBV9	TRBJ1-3	TGTGCCAGCAGCGTAGGTGAAACATCTGGAAACACCATATATTTT	CASSVGETSGNTIYF
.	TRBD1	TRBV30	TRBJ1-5	TGTGCCTGGAGTCGGGGACAGGGAAATCAGCCCCAGCATTTT	CAWSRGQGNQPQHF
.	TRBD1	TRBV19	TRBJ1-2	TGTGCCAGTAGTGAACAGGGGGCGACCGGCTACACCTTC	CASSEQGATGYTF
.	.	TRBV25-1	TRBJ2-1	TGTGCCAGCAGCAGACCGAGCGGAATCGCCTACAATGAGCAGTTCTTC	CASSRPSGIAYNEQFF
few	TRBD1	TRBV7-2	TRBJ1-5	TGTGCCAGCAGCTTAGCGGGTGGGCAGGGGGGACGACAGCCCCAGCATTTT	CASSLAGGQGGRQPQHF
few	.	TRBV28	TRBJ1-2	TGTGCCAGCAGTTTAGCTAACTATGGCTACACCTTC	CASSLANYGYTF
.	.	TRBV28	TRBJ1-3	TGTGCCAGCAGCGCCAGGGTTACTGGAAACACCATATATTTT	CASSARVTGNTIYF
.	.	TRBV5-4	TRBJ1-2	TGTGCCAGCAGTGATCAGGAGAACTATGGCTACACCTTC	CASSDQENYGYTF
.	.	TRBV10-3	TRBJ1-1	TGTGCCATCAGCGCCCCGACAGTGAACACTGAAGCTTTCTTT	CAISAPTVNTEAFF
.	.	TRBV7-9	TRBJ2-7	TGTGCCAGCAGCTTAGGGACCTACGAGCAGTACTTC	CASSLGTYEQYF
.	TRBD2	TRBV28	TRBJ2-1	TGTGCCAGCAGTTTCAGCGGGAGGCTCTACAATGAGCAGTTCTTC	CASSFSGRLYNEQFF
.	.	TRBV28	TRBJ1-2	TGTGCCAGCAGAGAATCAAGCGGTAGAAACTATGGCTACACCTTC	CASRESSGRNYGYTF
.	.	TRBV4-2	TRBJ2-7	TGTGCCAGCAGCCAAGAAGGGGGGCAGAGAATCTACGAGCAGTACTTC	CASSQEGGQRIYEQYF
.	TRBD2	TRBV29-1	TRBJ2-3	TGCAGCGGGGGGGGGACAGATACGCAGTATTTT	CSGGGTDTQYF
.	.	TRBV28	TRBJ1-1	TGTGCCAGCAGGAAACAGGACACTGAAGCTTTCTTT	CASRKQDTEAFF
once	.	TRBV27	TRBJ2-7	TGTGCCAGCAGTTTAAGTCGGGGATACGAGCAGTACTTC	CASSLSRGYEQYF
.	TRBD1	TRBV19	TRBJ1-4	TGTGCCAGTAGTGCCCGGACAGGGGATGATGAAAAACTGTTTTTT	CASSARTGDDEKLFF
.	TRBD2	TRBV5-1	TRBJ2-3	TGCGCCAGCAGCTTGTTGCCTAGCGGGAATGGGGATACGCAGTATTTT	CASSLLPSGNGDTQYF
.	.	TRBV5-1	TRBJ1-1	TGCGCCAGCAGCTTGGAGTCAGGGAACACTGAAGCTTTCTTT	CASSLESGNTEAFF
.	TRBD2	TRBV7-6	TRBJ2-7	TGTGCCAGCAGCTTAGAAGGCGGGAGCACCCCCTACGAGCAGTACTTC	CASSLEGGSTPYEQYF
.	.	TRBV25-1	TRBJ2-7	TGTGCCAGCAGTGAGGGGTTGGACGAGCAGTACTTC	CASSEGLDEQYF
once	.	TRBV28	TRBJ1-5	TGTGCCAGCAGTTTCCGAGGAACTCTGGTGGATCAGCCCCAGCATTTT	CASSFRGTLVDQPQHF
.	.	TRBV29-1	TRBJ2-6	TGCAGCGTTGTCATGCTTTCCGGGGCCAACGTCCTGACTTTC	CSVVMLSGANVLTF
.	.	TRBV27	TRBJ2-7	TGTGCCAGCAGTTTCCCCCCTAGACTCCGACTCTCCTACGAGCAGTACTTC	CASSFPPRLRLSYEQYF
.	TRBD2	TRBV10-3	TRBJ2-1	TGTGCCATCAGGGGGACTAGCGGCCTGGGGGCCTACAATGAGCAGTTCTTC	CAIRGTSGLGAYNEQFF
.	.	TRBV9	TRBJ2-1	TGTGCCAGCAGCCCCCACGGGAGCTCCTACAATGAGCAGTTCTTC	CASSPHGSSYNEQFF
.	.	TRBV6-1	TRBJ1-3	TGTGCCAGCAGTGAACCGGGGAACGGAAACACCATATATTTT	CASSEPGNGNTIYF
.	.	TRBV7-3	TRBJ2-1	TGTGCCAGCAGCTTAAGGTGGGCCTCCTACAATGAGCAGTTCTTC	CASSLRWASYNEQFF
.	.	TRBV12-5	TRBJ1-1	TGTGCTAGTGGTTTGGACGTAGGAACTGAAGCTTTCTTT	CASGLDVGTEAFF
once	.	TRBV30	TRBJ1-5	TGTGCCTGGAGTGTAGGAGGGGCTAGCAATCAGCCCCAGCATTTT	CAWSVGGASNQPQHF
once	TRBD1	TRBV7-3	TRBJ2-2	TGTGCCAGCAGCAGGGGACAGGAGAACACCGGGGAGCTGTTTTTT	CASSRGQENTGELFF
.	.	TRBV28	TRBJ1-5	TGTGCCAGCCGTTCGTGGGTCAGGGGTAGCAATCAGCCCCAGCATTTT	CASRSWVRGSNQPQHF
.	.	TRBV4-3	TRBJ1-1	TGCGCCAGCAGCCAAGGATCACTGAACACTGAAGCTTTCTTT	CASSQGSLNTEAFF
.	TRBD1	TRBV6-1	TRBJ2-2	TGTGCCAGCAGTGCCCGGACAGGGCCAGCCGGGGAGCTGTTTTTT	CASSARTGPAGELFF
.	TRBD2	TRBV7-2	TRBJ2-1	TGTGCCAGCAGCCGGGAGGGCGGTGCCCCCTACAATGAGCAGTTCTTC	CASSREGGAPYNEQFF
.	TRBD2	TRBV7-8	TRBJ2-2	TGTGCCAGCAGCTTAAAGCGGGAGGCCCTGACCGGGGAGCTGTTTTTT	CASSLKREALTGELFF
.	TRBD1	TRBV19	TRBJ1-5	TGTGCCAGTAGAACGCAGGGGGCAAGTCAGCCCCAGCATTTT	CASRTQGASQPQHF
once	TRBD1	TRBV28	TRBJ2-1	TGTGCCAGCTTTCCCGGGACAGCGAGCTCCTACAATGAGCAGTTCTTC	CASFPGTASSYNEQFF
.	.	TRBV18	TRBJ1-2	TGTGCCAGCTCAAGGGACGAAAGCTACACCTTC	CASSRDESYTF